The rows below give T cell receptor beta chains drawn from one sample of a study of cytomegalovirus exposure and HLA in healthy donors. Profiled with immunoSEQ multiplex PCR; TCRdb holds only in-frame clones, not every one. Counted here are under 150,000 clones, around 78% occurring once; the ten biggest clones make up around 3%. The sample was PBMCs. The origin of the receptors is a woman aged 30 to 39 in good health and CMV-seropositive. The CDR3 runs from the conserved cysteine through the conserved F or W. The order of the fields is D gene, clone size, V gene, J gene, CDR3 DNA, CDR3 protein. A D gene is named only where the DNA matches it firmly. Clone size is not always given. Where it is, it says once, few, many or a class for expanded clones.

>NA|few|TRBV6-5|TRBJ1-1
TGTGCCAGCAGTTACGGGGGAGGCACTGAAGCTTTCTTT
CASSYGGGTEAFF
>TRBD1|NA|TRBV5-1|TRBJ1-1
TGCGCCAGCAGCTCCATGGGGGCAGGGGGCTTTGCTGAAGCTTTCTTT
CASSSMGAGGFAEAFF
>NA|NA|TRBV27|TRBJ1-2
TGTGCCAGCAGTTTATATACAGGGAAATTGGGTGGCTACACCTTC
CASSLYTGKLGGYTF
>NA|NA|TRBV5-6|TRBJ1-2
TGTGCCAGCAGCACTAAGGGGGATAACTATGGCTACACCTTC
CASSTKGDNYGYTF
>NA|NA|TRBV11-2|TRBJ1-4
TGTGCCAGCAGCTTGGGACTCCAAAGGGAAAAACTGTTTTTT
CASSLGLQREKLFF
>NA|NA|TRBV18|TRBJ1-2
TGTGCCAGCTCACCTAGGCCGGGGGGCGATGGCTACACCTTC
CASSPRPGGDGYTF
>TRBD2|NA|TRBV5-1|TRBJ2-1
TGCGCCAGCAGCTTGAAACTAGCGGGGGGGTGGGACAATGAGCAGTTCTTC
CASSLKLAGGWDNEQFF
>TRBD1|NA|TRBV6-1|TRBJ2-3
TGTGCCAGCAGTGCACAGGGGCGGGTTTCAACCGATACGCAGTATTTT
CASSAQGRVSTDTQYF
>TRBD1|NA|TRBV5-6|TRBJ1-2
TGTGCCAGCAACGTAAGGCAGGGGGCAGGTTCCTATGGCTACACCTTC
CASNVRQGAGSYGYTF
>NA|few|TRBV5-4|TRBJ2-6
TGTGCCAGCAGAACAGGGTCTGGGGCCAACGTCCTGACTTTC
CASRTGSGANVLTF
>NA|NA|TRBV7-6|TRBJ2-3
TGTGCCAGCAGTTCCGGGGGACCCGTCGGGGCAGATACGCAGTATTTT
CASSSGGPVGADTQYF
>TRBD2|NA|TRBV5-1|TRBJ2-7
TGCGCCAGCAGCCTTCGGACTAGCGGGGCCTACGAGCAGTACTTC
CASSLRTSGAYEQYF
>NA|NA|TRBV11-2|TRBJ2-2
TGTGCCAGCAGCTTATTAGGAGCCAACACCGGGGAGCTGTTTTTT
CASSLLGANTGELFF
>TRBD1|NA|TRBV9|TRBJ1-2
TGTGCCAGCAGCACTAAATCAGGGGGAATGAAGGACTATGGCTACACCTTC
CASSTKSGGMKDYGYTF
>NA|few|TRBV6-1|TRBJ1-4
TGTGCCAGCAGTACAGGGCTCCGATCGGAAAAACTGTTTTTT
CASSTGLRSEKLFF
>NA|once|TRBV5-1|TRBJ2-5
TGCGCCAGCAGCTTGGGTGGACTAGGGGGAGGAGAGACCCAGTACTTC
CASSLGGLGGGETQYF
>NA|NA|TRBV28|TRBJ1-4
TGTGCCACCGAGGGGGACGAGGAAAAACTGTTTTTT
CATEGDEEKLFF
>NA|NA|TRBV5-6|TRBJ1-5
TGTGCCAGCAGCCACTTCGGAGGGAAAACCCAGCCCCAGCATTTT
CASSHFGGKTQPQHF
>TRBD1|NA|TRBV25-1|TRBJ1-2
TGTGCCAGCAGTGACGGGGTGAGGCAGGGGGATGGCTACACCTTC
CASSDGVRQGDGYTF
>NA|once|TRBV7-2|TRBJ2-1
TGTGCCAGCAGCTTCGATGAGCAGTTCTTC
CASSFDEQFF
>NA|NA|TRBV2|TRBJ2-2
TGTGCCAGCAGCAACTACCTCACCGGGGAGCTGTTTTTT
CASSNYLTGELFF
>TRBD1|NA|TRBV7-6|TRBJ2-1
TGTGCCAGCAGCCTAGGGCTGGGGACAGGTACCTACAATGAGCAGTTCTTC
CASSLGLGTGTYNEQFF
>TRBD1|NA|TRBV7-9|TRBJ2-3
TGTGCCAGCAGGGGACGGGACAGGGGGCGGTCAGATACGCAGTATTTT
CASRGRDRGRSDTQYF
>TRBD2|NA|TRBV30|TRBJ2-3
TGTGCCTGGAGTCCTCGAGTTTTTGCGGGCGGGGGGACAGATACGCAGTATTTT
CAWSPRVFAGGGTDTQYF
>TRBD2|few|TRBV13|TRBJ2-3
TGTGCCAGCAGCTTGGGACTAGCGGGACCAAGCACAGATACGCAGTATTTT
CASSLGLAGPSTDTQYF
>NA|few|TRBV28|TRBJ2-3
TGTGCCAGCAGTTATAGTAGCACAGATACGCAGTATTTT
CASSYSSTDTQYF
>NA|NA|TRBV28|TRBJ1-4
TGTGCCAGCAGTTTTTGGGAGGCTGGCGAAAAACTGTTTTTT
CASSFWEAGEKLFF
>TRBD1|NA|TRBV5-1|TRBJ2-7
TGCGCCAGCAGCTCCCTCGCCAGGGGGCCCTACGAGCAGTACTTC
CASSSLARGPYEQYF
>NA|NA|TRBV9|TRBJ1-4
TGTGCCAGCAGCGGCCGGGACTCCCATGAAAAACTGTTTTTT
CASSGRDSHEKLFF
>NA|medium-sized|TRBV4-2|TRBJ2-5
TGTGCCAGCAGCCAAGCCTTCGGGACTCCGGAGGAGACCCAGTACTTC
CASSQAFGTPEETQYF
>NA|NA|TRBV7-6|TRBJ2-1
TGTGCCACCTCCGAGAAACCGAGCTCCTACAATGAGCAGTTCTTC
CATSEKPSSYNEQFF
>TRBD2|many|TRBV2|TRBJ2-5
TGTGCCAGCTTTCGGGGGGGGCAAGAGACCCAGTACTTC
CASFRGGQETQYF
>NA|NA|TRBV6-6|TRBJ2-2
TGTGCCAGCAGTCCCCACAGGGCAAACACCGGGGAGCTGTTTTTT
CASSPHRANTGELFF
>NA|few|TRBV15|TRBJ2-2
TGTGCCACCAGCAGTGGGGGGGCCACCGGGGAGCTGTTTTTT
CATSSGGATGELFF
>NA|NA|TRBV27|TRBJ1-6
TGTGCCAGCAGTTTAGCGACTGGACTCAATTCACCCCTCCACTTT
CASSLATGLNSPLHF
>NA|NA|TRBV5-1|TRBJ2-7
TGCGCCAGCGGTATACAGGGTGGGCGCCCCTACGAGCAGTACTTC
CASGIQGGRPYEQYF
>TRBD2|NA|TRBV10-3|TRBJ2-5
TGTGCCATCAGTGGACTAGCCGAGACCCAGTACTTC
CAISGLAETQYF
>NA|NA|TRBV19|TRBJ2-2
TGTGCCAGTACCGGAGTCGGAGTTACCGGGGAGCTGTTTTTT
CASTGVGVTGELFF
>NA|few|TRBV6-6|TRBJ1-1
TGTGCCAGCAGAGACCCGGGGGGTCAAAACACTGAAGCTTTCTTT
CASRDPGGQNTEAFF
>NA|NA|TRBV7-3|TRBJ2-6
TGTGCCAGCAGCCCCCGGGGTCACCCTGTGGGGGCCAACGTCCTGACTTTC
CASSPRGHPVGANVLTF
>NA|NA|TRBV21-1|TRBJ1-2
TGTGCCAGCAGCACATCCGGGACAGGGACTTGTAACTATGGCTACACCTTC
CASSTSGTGTCNYGYTF
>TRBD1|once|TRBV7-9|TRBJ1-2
TGTGCCACTTTGCCCCCGGGACAGGGGTCTGGCTACACCTTC
CATLPPGQGSGYTF
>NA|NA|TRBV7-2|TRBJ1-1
TGTGCCAGCAGCCCCCGCAGGGTTATTGCTGAAGCTTTCTTT
CASSPRRVIAEAFF
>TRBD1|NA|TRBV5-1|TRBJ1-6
TGCGCCAGCAGCAGCGGGACAGGTAGCTCCTATAATTCACCCCTCCACTTT
CASSSGTGSSYNSPLHF